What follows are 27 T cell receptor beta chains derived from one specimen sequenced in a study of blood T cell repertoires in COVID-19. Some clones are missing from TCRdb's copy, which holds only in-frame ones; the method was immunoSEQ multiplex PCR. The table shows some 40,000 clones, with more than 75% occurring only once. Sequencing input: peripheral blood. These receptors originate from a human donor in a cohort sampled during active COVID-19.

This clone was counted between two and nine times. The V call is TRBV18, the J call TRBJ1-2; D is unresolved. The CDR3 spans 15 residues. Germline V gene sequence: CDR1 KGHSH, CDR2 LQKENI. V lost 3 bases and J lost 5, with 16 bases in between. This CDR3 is CASSPTSPLEYGYTF. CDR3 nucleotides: TGTGCCAGCTCACCCACGAGTCCGCTAGAGTATGGCTACACCTTC.

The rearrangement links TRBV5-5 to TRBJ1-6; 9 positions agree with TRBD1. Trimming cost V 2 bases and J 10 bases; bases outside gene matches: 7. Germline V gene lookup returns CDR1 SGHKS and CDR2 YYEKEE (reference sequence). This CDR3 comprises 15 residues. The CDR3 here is CASSLQGAHGSPLHF. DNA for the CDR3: TGTGCCAGCAGCTTACAGGGGGCGCATGGCTCACCCCTCCACTTT.

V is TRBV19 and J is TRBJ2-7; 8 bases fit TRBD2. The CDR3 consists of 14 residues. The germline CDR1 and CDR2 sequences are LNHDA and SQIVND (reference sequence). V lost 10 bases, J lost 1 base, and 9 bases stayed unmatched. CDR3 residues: CATQDLAGSYEQYF. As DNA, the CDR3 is TGTGCCACCCAGGATCTAGCGGGTTCCTACGAGCAGTACTTC.

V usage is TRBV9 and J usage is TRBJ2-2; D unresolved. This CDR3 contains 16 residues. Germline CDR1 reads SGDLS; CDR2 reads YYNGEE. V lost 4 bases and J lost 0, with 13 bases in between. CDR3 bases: TGTGCCAGCAGCCCCCGAGGCAATCCGAACACCGGGGAGCTGTTTTTT. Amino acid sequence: CASSPRGNPNTGELFF.

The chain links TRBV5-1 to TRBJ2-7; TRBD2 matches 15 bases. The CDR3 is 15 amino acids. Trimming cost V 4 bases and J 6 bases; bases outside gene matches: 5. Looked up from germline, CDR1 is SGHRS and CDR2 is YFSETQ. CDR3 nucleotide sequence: TGCGCCAGCAGCCGGACTAGCGGGAGGGCCGGCGAGCAGTACTTC. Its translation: CASSRTSGRAGEQYF.

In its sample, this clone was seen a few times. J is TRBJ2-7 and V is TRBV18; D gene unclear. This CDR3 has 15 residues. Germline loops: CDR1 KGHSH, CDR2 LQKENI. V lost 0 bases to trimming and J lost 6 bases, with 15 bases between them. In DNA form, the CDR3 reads TGTGCCAGCTCACCACCGGATCAGGCTGGGTCCGAGCAGTACTTC. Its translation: CASSPPDQAGSEQYF.

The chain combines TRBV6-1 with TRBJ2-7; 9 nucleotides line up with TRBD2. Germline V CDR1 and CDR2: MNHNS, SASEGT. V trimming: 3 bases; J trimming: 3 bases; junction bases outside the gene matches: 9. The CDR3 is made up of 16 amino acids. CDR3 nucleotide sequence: TGTGCCAGCAGTGAGCCCCGGGGTAGCGGGAGCTACGAGCAGTACTTC. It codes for CASSEPRGSGSYEQYF.

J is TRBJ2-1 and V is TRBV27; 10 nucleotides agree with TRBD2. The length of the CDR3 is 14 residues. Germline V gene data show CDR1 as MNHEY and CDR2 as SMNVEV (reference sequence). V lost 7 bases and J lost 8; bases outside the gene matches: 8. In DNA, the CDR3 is TGTGCCAGCACCCTAGCGGGAGCATTTCATGAGCAGTTCTTC. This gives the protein CASTLAGAFHEQFF.

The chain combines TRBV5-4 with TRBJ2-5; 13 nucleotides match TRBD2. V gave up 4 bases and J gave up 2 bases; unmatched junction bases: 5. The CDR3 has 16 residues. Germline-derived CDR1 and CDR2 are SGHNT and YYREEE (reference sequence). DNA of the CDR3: TGTGCCAGCAGCCGGACTAGCGGGAGTGGGCAAGAGACCCAGTACTTC. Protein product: CASSRTSGSGQETQYF.

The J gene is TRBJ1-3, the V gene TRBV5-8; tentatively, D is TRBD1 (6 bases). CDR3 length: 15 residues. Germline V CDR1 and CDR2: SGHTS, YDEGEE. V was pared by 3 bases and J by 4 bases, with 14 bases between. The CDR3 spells CASSWLQGTGNTIYF. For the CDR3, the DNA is TGTGCCAGCAGCTGGTTACAGGGTACGGGAAACACCATATATTTT.

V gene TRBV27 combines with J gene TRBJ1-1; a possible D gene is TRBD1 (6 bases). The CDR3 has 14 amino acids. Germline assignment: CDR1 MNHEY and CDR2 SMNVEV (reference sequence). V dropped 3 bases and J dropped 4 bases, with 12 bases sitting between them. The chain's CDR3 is CASSFRGAGTEAFF. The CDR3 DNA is TGTGCCAGCAGTTTTCGGGGGGCTGGCACTGAAGCTTTCTTT.

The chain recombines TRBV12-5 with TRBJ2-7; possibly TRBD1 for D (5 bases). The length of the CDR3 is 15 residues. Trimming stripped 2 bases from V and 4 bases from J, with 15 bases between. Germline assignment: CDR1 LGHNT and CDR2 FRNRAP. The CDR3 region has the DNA TGTGCTAGTGGTTTGATAATCGGCAGGGCGTACGAGCAGTACTTC. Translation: CASGLIIGRAYEQYF. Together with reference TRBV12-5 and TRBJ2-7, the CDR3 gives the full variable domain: DARVTQTPRHKVTEMGQEVTMRCQPILGHNTVFWYRQTMMQGLELLAYFRNRAPLDDSGMPKDRFSAEMPDATLATLKIQPSEPRDSAVYFCASGLIIGRAYEQYFGPGTRLTVT.

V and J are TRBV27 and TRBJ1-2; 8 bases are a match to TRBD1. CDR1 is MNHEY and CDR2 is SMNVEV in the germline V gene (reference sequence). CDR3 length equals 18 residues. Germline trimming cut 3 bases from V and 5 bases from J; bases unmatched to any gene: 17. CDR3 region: CASSFDRGSHKKPYGYTF. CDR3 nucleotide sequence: TGTGCCAGCAGTTTTGACAGGGGCTCCCACAAGAAACCTTATGGCTACACCTTC.

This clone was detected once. CDR3 sequence: CASMEEGAERAFF. The CDR3 region has the DNA TGTGCCAGCATGGAAGAGGGGGCGGAAAGGGCTTTCTTT. The rearrangement links TRBV6-5 to TRBJ1-1; 7 nucleotides agree with TRBD1. This CDR3 spans 13 amino acids. V was pared by 7 bases and J by 11 bases, with 13 bases of the junction left unmatched. The germline CDR1 and CDR2 sequences are MNHEY and SVGAGI.

The CDR3 DNA reads as TGTGCCACCAGTGATAGCGGGTCGAGGAACACTGAAGCTTTCTTT. Translating gives CATSDSGSRNTEAFF. The chain employs TRBV24-1 and TRBJ1-1; no firm D call. The CDR3 is made up of 15 amino acids. Germline-derived CDR1 and CDR2 are KGHDR and SFDVKD. Trimming pared 3 bases from V and 1 base from J, leaving 11 bases between.

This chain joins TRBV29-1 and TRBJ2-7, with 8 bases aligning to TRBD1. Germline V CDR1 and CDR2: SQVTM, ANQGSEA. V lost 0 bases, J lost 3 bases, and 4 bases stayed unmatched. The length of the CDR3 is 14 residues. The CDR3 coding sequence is TGCAGCGTTGAAGAAATCGGACAGGGCTACGAGCAGTACTTC. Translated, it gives CSVEEIGQGYEQYF.

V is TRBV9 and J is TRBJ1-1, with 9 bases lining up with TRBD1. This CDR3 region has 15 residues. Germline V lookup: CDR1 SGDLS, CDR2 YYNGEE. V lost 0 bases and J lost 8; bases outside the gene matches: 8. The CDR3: CASSVEGQGLREAFF. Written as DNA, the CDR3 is TGTGCCAGCAGCGTAGAGGGACAGGGACTGAGGGAAGCTTTCTTT.

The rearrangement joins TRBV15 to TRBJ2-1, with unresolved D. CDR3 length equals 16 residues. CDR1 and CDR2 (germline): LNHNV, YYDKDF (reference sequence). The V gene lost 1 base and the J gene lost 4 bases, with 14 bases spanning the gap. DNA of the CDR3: TGTGCCACCAGCAGAGCCCCGGGTGGGTGGTACAATGAGCAGTTCTTC. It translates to CATSRAPGGWYNEQFF.

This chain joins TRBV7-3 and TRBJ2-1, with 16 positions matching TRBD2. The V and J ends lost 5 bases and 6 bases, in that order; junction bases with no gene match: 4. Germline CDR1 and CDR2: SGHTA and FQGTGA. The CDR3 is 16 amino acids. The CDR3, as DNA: TGTGCCAGCAGCCCGGGGACTAGCGGGAGGGTCAATGAGCAGTTCTTC. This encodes CASSPGTSGRVNEQFF.

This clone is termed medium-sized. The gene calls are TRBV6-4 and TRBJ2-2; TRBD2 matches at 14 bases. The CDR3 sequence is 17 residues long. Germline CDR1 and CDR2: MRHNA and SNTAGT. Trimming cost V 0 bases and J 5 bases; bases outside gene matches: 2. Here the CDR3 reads CASSDSGLAGETGELFF. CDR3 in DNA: TGTGCCAGCAGTGACTCGGGACTAGCGGGAGAGACCGGGGAGCTGTTTTTT.

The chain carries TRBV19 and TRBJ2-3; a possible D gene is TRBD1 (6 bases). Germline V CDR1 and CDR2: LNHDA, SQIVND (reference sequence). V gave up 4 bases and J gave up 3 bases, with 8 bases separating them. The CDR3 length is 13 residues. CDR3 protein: CASSRQGTDTQYF. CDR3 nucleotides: TGTGCCAGTAGTAGGCAGGGGACAGATACGCAGTATTTT.

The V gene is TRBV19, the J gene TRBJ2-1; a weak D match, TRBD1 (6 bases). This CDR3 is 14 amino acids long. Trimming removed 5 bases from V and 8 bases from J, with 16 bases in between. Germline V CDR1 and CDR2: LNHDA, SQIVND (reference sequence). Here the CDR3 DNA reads TGTGCCAGTAGTGAGACAGGAGATTTCGATGAGCAGTTCTTC. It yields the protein CASSETGDFDEQFF.

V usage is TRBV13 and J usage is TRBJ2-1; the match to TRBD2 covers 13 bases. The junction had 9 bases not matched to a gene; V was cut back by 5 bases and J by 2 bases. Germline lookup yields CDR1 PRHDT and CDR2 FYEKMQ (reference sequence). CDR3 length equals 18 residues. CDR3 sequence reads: CASSPTSGRAPTYNEQFF. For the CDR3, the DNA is TGTGCCAGCAGCCCCACTAGCGGGAGGGCCCCCACCTACAATGAGCAGTTCTTC.

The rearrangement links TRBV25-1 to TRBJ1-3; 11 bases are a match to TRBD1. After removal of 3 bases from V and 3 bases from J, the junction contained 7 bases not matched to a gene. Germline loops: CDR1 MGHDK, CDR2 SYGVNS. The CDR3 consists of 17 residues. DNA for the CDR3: TGTGCCAGCAGTGACCCTTGGACAGGGGGCGTTGGAAACACCATATATTTT. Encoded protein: CASSDPWTGGVGNTIYF.

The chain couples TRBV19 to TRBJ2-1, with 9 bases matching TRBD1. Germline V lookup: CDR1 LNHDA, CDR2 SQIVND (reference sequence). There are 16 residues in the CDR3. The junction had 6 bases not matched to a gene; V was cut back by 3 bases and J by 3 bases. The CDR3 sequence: CASSIGGQGYYNEQFF. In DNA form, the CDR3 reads TGTGCCAGTAGTATCGGGGGACAGGGATACTACAATGAGCAGTTCTTC.

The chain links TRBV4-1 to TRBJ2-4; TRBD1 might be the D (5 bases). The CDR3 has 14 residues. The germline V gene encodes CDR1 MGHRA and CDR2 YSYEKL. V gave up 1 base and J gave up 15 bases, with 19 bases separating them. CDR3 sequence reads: CASSQVVGLGQGYF. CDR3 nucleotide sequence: TGCGCCAGCAGCCAAGTAGTGGGTTTAGGACAAGGGTACTTC.

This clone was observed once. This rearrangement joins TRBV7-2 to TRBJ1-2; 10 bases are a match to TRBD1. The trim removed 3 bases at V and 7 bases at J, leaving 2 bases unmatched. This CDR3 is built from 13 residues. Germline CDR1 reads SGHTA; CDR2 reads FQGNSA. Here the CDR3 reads CASSFGTGVGYTF. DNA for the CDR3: TGTGCCAGCAGCTTTGGGACAGGGGTTGGCTACACCTTC.